The 26 T cell receptor beta chains listed next were all sequenced from one sample in a study of shared clonotypes between healthy human individuals. TCRdb keeps only in-frame clones here, not all; method: immunoSEQ multiplex PCR. The table lists some 2,100,000 clones, approximately 94% of them singletons. The sequenced sample consisted of naive CD4+ T cells sorted from blood. Subset in this sample: CD45RA+ positively selected. The receptors were gathered from a man younger than 30 in good health.

V and J are TRBV27 and TRBJ2-6; D is uncertain. This CDR3 is 15 amino acids long. The V gene lost 3 bases and the J gene lost 2 bases, with 8 bases spanning the gap. Germline CDR1 reads MNHEY; CDR2 reads SMNVEV (reference sequence). In DNA form, the CDR3 reads TGTGCCAGCAGTTTCTGGGGTGCTGGGGCCAACGTCCTGACTTTC. This codes for CASSFWGAGANVLTF.

The V call is TRBV5-1, the J call TRBJ1-6; D might be TRBD1 (6 bases). This CDR3 is built from 15 residues. Deletions cut 0 bases from V and 9 bases from J, with 13 bases between. In germline, CDR1 is SGHRS, CDR2 YFSETQ. Here the CDR3 reads CASSLAGVLFSPLHF. As DNA, the CDR3 is TGCGCCAGCAGCTTGGCAGGGGTCCTTTTTTCACCCCTCCACTTT.

This chain links TRBV25-1 with TRBJ1-5; D remains unclear. The CDR3 runs 13 residues. The V gene lost 4 bases and the J gene lost 6 bases, with 10 bases spanning the gap. Germline CDR1 reads MGHDK; CDR2 reads SYGVNS. The CDR3 DNA is TGTGCCAGCAGTGGTAGTATCTCTCAGCCCCAGCATTTT. This gives the protein CASSGSISQPQHF. The full variable domain, its missing parts supplied by reference TRBV25-1 and TRBJ1-5, is EADIYQTPRYLVIGTGKKITLECSQTMGHDKMYWYQQDPGMELHLIHYSYGVNSTEKGDLSSESTVSRIRTEHFPLTLESARPSHTSQYLCASSGSISQPQHFGDGTRLSIL.

V usage is TRBV2 and J usage is TRBJ1-1, with TRBD1 identical over 11 bases. V shed 4 bases and J 5 bases; nucleotides not matched to a gene: 3. CDR1 SNHLY and CDR2 FYNNEI come from the germline V gene. The CDR3 contains 14 residues. The CDR3 sequence: CASSGGQGATEAFF. CDR3 nucleotide sequence: TGTGCCAGCAGTGGAGGACAGGGGGCAACTGAAGCTTTCTTT. The full variable domain, its missing parts supplied by reference TRBV2 and TRBJ1-1, is EPEVTQTPSHQVTQMGQEVILRCVPISNHLYFYWYRQILGQKVEFLVSFYNNEISEKSEIFDDQFSVERPDGSNFTLKIRSTKLEDSAMYFCASSGGQGATEAFFGQGTRLTVV.

The V gene is TRBV2, the J gene TRBJ2-7, with TRBD2 as a possible D gene (6 bases). With 6 bases removed from V and 1 base from J, the gap between germline ends came to 7 bases. The CDR3 runs to 12 residues. Per the germline V gene, CDR1 is SNHLY and CDR2 is FYNNEI. CDR3 sequence: CASREGSYEQYF. In nucleotides, the CDR3 is TGTGCCAGCAGGGAGGGGTCCTACGAGCAGTACTTC.

The rearrangement links TRBV19 to TRBJ2-7; D gene ambiguous. V lost 6 bases, J lost 5 bases, and 14 bases lay in between. Germline values: CDR1 LNHDA, CDR2 SQIVND (reference sequence). The CDR3 length is 13 residues. The CDR3 reads CASRGPLAHEQYF. Written as DNA, the CDR3 is TGTGCCAGTAGAGGCCCCTTGGCACACGAGCAGTACTTC. The full variable domain, rest sourced from reference TRBV19 and TRBJ2-7, is DGGITQSPKYLFRKEGQNVTLSCEQNLNHDAMYWYRQDPGQGLRLIYYSQIVNDFQKGDIAEGYSVSREKKESFPLTVTSAQKNPTAFYLCASRGPLAHEQYFGPGTRLTVT.

In its sample, this clone was seen a few times. CDR3 sequence reads: CASSIDGIKSPLHF. In DNA form, the CDR3 reads TGTGCCAGTAGTATCGATGGAATTAAGTCACCCCTCCACTTT. This chain links TRBV19 with TRBJ1-6; D gene ambiguous. CDR3 length equals 14 residues. V lost 3 bases and J lost 10, with 13 bases in between. In germline, CDR1 is LNHDA, CDR2 SQIVND (reference sequence).

The table lists this clone with a count of one. V and J are TRBV9 and TRBJ1-1; D call uncertain. The germline gives CDR1 SGDLS, CDR2 YYNGEE. The CDR3 runs 17 residues. The V and J ends lost 0 bases and 1 base respectively, with 16 bases between them. The CDR3: CASSVGPEGIGNTEAFF. CDR3 sequence (DNA): TGTGCCAGCAGCGTAGGGCCAGAAGGAATCGGGAACACTGAAGCTTTCTTT.

The J gene is TRBJ2-2, the V gene TRBV5-5; D not resolved. This CDR3 has 14 residues. CDR1 and CDR2 from the germline V gene are SGHKS and YYEKEE (reference sequence). V lost 1 base, J lost 4 bases, and 8 bases lay in between. The CDR3 region is CASSLYTSTGELFF. The CDR3 coding sequence is TGTGCCAGCAGCTTGTATACGAGCACCGGGGAGCTGTTTTTT.

V and J are TRBV19 and TRBJ2-3; 7 nucleotides align to TRBD2. J was trimmed by 4 bases and V by 3 bases; bases with no gene match: 7. The length of the CDR3 is 15 residues. Germline CDR1 is LNHDA and CDR2 is SQIVND (reference sequence). The CDR3 spells CASSITRGTADTQYF. The CDR3 region has the DNA TGTGCCAGTAGTATTACGCGGGGGACCGCAGATACGCAGTATTTT.

This clone was detected once. The chain employs TRBV6-6 and TRBJ2-2; D is ambiguous. Trimming shortened V by 7 bases and J by 3 bases, and 12 bases separated the two germline ends. In germline, CDR1 is MNHNY, CDR2 SVGAGI (reference sequence). This CDR3 is 14 amino acids long. The CDR3 loop is CASTLGRDTGELFF. The CDR3 region has the DNA TGTGCCAGCACCTTAGGTCGAGACACCGGGGAGCTGTTTTTT.

This clone was seen once. This chain links TRBV30 with TRBJ1-1; D unresolved. The CDR3 runs 10 residues. Trimming cost V 7 bases and J 5 bases, with 8 bases left between them. The germline gives CDR1 GTSNPN, CDR2 SVGIG (reference sequence). CDR3 nucleotides: TGTGCCTCTGGTTGGACTGAAGCTTTCTTT. Encoded protein: CASGWTEAFF.

The chain is built from TRBV7-6 and TRBJ1-5; the D is unclear. The CDR3 runs 12 residues. V gave up 0 bases and J gave up 4 bases, with 1 base separating them. Germline CDR1 SGHVS, CDR2 FNYEAQ. The CDR3 DNA reads TGTGCCAGCAGCTTAGCGAATCAGCCCCAGCATTTT. Translated, it gives CASSLANQPQHF.

In regard to this clone: Other nucleotide sequences from this sample produce the same CDR3. The gene calls are TRBV5-1 and TRBJ2-7; no clear D. V was cut by 3 bases and J by 0 bases, with 10 bases left in between. Germline lookup yields CDR1 SGHRS and CDR2 YFSETQ. The CDR3 spans 14 residues. CDR3 loop: CASSSIQSSYEQYF. The CDR3 DNA follows: TGCGCCAGCAGCTCAATACAGAGCTCCTACGAGCAGTACTTC.

V and J are TRBV19 and TRBJ1-2, with a tentative D call TRBD1 (6 bases). CDR3 size: 14 residues. Germline V gives CDR1 LNHDA, CDR2 SQIVND (reference sequence). Trimming removed 3 bases from V and 5 bases from J, with 13 bases in between. DNA for the CDR3: TGTGCCAGTAGTATTGCAGGGGTCCAATATGGCTACACCTTC. The encoded protein is CASSIAGVQYGYTF.

V gene TRBV28 combines with J gene TRBJ1-3; TRBD1 aligns across 7 bases. CDR1 is MDHEN, CDR2 SYDVKM, per germline. The CDR3 covers 17 residues. Trimming took 3 bases from V and 4 from J; bases not matched to a gene: 12. CDR3 sequence (DNA): TGTGCCAGCAGTTTTGGGGGACTAGAGACAGGGGGAAACACCATATATTTT. Its protein product is CASSFGGLETGGNTIYF.

The V gene is TRBV29-1, the J gene TRBJ2-3, with 7 bases identical to TRBD1. CDR3 length: 14 residues. Germline CDR1 reads SQVTM; CDR2 reads ANQGSEA. With V trimmed by 4 bases and J by 0 bases, 4 bases remained unmatched. In DNA form, the CDR3 reads TGCAGCGTTGCACAGGGGAGCAGCACAGATACGCAGTATTTT. The encoded protein is CSVAQGSSTDTQYF.

The CDR3 DNA sequence: TGTGCCAGCACTAATCAGGGTGGAGGGTCACCCCTCCACTTT. Protein product: CASTNQGGGSPLHF. The chain has TRBV6-5 and TRBJ1-6; D may be TRBD1 (5 bases). The CDR3 totals 14 residues. Trimming cost V 7 bases and J 10 bases, with 17 bases left between them. Germline V gives CDR1 MNHEY, CDR2 SVGAGI.

The chain couples TRBV2 to TRBJ2-1; a weak D match, TRBD1 (5 bases). The CDR3 covers 15 residues. V dropped 3 bases and J dropped 1 base, with 10 bases sitting between them. The germline CDR1 and CDR2 sequences are SNHLY and FYNNEI. As DNA, the CDR3 is TGTGCCAGCAGTGAGAGGCAGGGATCCTACAATGAGCAGTTCTTC. Encoded protein: CASSERQGSYNEQFF.

Worth noting for this clone: Other DNA sequences of this sample code for an identical CDR3. The chain couples TRBV19 to TRBJ2-5; no definite D call. Trimming removed 0 bases from V and 6 bases from J, with 5 bases in between. CDR3 length equals 12 residues. Germline CDR1 and CDR2: LNHDA and SQIVND (reference sequence). The CDR3 DNA reads TGTGCCAGTAGTATAGATCGGAAGACCCAGTACTTC. This sequence encodes CASSIDRKTQYF.

This chain uses TRBV10-3 with TRBJ2-7, with 9 bases lining up with TRBD1. Trimming cost V 7 bases and J 5 bases; bases outside gene matches: 6. Germline V gene data show CDR1 as ENHRY and CDR2 as SYGVKD. The CDR3 runs to 13 residues. CDR3 protein: CAITGQGSNEQYF. DNA of the CDR3: TGTGCCATCACCGGACAGGGGAGCAACGAGCAGTACTTC.

This clone has just one count. The chain combines TRBV18 with TRBJ2-7, with 10 nucleotides matching TRBD1. Germline V gene sequence: CDR1 KGHSH, CDR2 LQKENI. The CDR3 length is 16 residues. The junction had 13 bases not matched to a gene; V was cut back by 6 bases and J by 5 bases. The CDR3 DNA follows: TGTGCCAGCTCCCGACAAATCGGGACAGGGGACAACGAGCAGTACTTC. Amino acids: CASSRQIGTGDNEQYF.

The gene calls are TRBV25-1 and TRBJ2-6; TRBD1 aligns across 9 bases. The CDR3 totals 18 residues. V shed 4 bases and J 2 bases; nucleotides not matched to a gene: 9. Germline V gene data show CDR1 as MGHDK and CDR2 as SYGVNS. The DNA for the CDR3 is TGTGCCAGCAGTGGACGGGACAGGGTTTTCGCTGGGGCCAACGTCCTGACTTTC. Encoded protein: CASSGRDRVFAGANVLTF.

The chain uses TRBV30 and TRBJ2-7; D is perhaps TRBD1 (6 bases). The ends were cut back, 2 bases at V and 5 bases at J, with 7 bases in the middle. The CDR3 is made up of 11 amino acids. CDR1 is GTSNPN and CDR2 is SVGIG in the germline V gene (reference sequence). The CDR3 loop reads CAWSPGDEQYF. The CDR3 DNA follows: TGTGCCTGGAGTCCAGGGGACGAGCAGTACTTC.

This clone was observed a single time. V gene TRBV7-2 combines with J gene TRBJ2-7, with 8 bases matching TRBD1. The CDR3 is 14 residues long. Germline V gene lookup returns CDR1 SGHTA and CDR2 FQGNSA. The J segment lost 3 bases and the V segment lost 0 bases, leaving 1 base of the junction unmatched. CDR3 sequence (DNA): TGTGCCAGCAGCTTAGCGGGACAGGTCTACGAGCAGTACTTC. Translation gives CASSLAGQVYEQYF.

CDR3 loop: CASSLSTGRGETQYF. CDR3 nucleotides: TGTGCCAGCAGCTTATCCACAGGGAGAGGGGAGACCCAGTACTTC. The rearrangement uses TRBV11-3 and TRBJ2-5; D is perhaps TRBD1 (6 bases). Germline CDR1 reads SGHNT; CDR2 reads YENEEA. There are 15 residues in the CDR3. V lost 2 bases and J lost 5, with 15 bases in between.